These 21 T cell receptor beta chains originate from one sample sequenced in a study of OX40 agonist ivuxolimab in advanced cancers. Here immunoSEQ multiplex PCR was the method, and the copy in TCRdb shows in-frame clones only, minus some. The sample holds 35,000 to 45,000 clones, 80% to 90% seen once. The material sequenced was CD4+ or CD8+ T cells sorted from blood, taken in a trial of the OX40 agonist ivuxolimab. These receptors were taken from an adult with an advanced solid tumor such as melanoma, head and neck, liver or kidney cancer.

The chain employs TRBV27 and TRBJ1-5; possible D gene TRBD1, 6 bases. The V and J ends lost 6 bases and 5 bases respectively, with 17 bases between them. Germline assignment: CDR1 MNHEY and CDR2 SMNVEV (reference sequence). The CDR3 loop spans 15 amino acids. The CDR3 DNA follows: TGTGCCAGCAGACCCTATCAGGGGATAGATCAGCCCCAGCATTTT. It codes for CASRPYQGIDQPQHF.

The rearrangement links TRBV5-6 to TRBJ1-3; D unresolved. The CDR3 has 12 amino acids. Germline values: CDR1 SGHDT, CDR2 YYEEEE. With 4 bases removed from V and 4 bases from J, the gap between germline ends came to 6 bases. This CDR3 is CASSGGGNTIYF. The CDR3 DNA reads TGTGCCAGCAGCGGAGGCGGAAACACCATATATTTT.

The chain couples TRBV14 to TRBJ1-1; no reliable D call. This CDR3 has 13 amino acids. Trimming took 3 bases from V and 3 from J, leaving 8 bases between them. Germline CDR1 reads SGHDN; CDR2 reads FVKESK. The CDR3 bases are TGTGCCAGCAGCCACGGGTCTTACACTGAAGCTTTCTTT. This sequence encodes CASSHGSYTEAFF. Drawing the rest from reference TRBV14 and TRBJ1-1, the complete variable domain is EAGVTQFPSHSVIEKGQTVTLRCDPISGHDNLYWYRRVMGKEIKFLLHFVKESKQDESGMPNNRFLAERTGGTYSTLKVQPAELEDSGVYFCASSHGSYTEAFFGQGTRLTVV.

The chain combines TRBV2 with TRBJ1-3; D is perhaps TRBD1 (5 bases). CDR3 length: 15 residues. Trimming took off 9 bases at V and 2 bases at J, with 17 bases between the two ends. Per germline, CDR1 SNHLY and CDR2 FYNNEI. The CDR3 DNA sequence: TGTGCCAGTGTTGGGACGCGCCGCCCTGGAAACACCATATATTTT. Its protein is CASVGTRRPGNTIYF.

This chain joins TRBV19 and TRBJ1-1; D not certain. The V end was cut by 5 bases, the J end by 1 base, with 8 bases between. Germline CDR1 LNHDA, CDR2 SQIVND (reference sequence). The CDR3 loop spans 13 amino acids. The CDR3: CASSVNTNTEAFF. DNA of the CDR3: TGTGCCAGTAGTGTTAATACGAACACTGAAGCTTTCTTT.

V usage is TRBV27 and J usage is TRBJ2-3; 11 bases line up with TRBD2. This CDR3 comprises 14 residues. J was trimmed by 4 bases and V by 7 bases; bases with no gene match: 4. Germline CDR1 is MNHEY and CDR2 is SMNVEV (reference sequence). The CDR3 region has the DNA TGTGCCAGCACAATACTAGCGGGAGCAGATACGCAGTATTTT. Amino acids: CASTILAGADTQYF.

The rearrangement uses TRBV2 and TRBJ1-1; weak D call: TRBD1 (5 bases). V lost 5 bases and J 1 base, leaving 17 bases between the germline ends. Germline loops: CDR1 SNHLY, CDR2 FYNNEI. There are 16 residues in the CDR3. The CDR3 sequence is CASSLASGYRNTEAFF. As DNA, the CDR3 is TGTGCCAGCAGTCTAGCCTCAGGGTACCGGAACACTGAAGCTTTCTTT. The full variable domain, rest sourced from reference TRBV2 and TRBJ1-1, is EPEVTQTPSHQVTQMGQEVILRCVPISNHLYFYWYRQILGQKVEFLVSFYNNEISEKSEIFDDQFSVERPDGSNFTLKIRSTKLEDSAMYFCASSLASGYRNTEAFFGQGTRLTVV.

This chain connects TRBV4-1 to TRBJ1-2, with 8 positions matching TRBD1. This CDR3 has 14 residues. V was pared by 7 bases and J by 10 bases, with 14 bases of the junction left unmatched. The germline V gene has CDR1 MGHRA and CDR2 YSYEKL. CDR3 sequence: CASMGGGTGRAYTF. DNA for the CDR3: TGCGCCAGCATGGGGGGCGGGACAGGAAGGGCCTACACCTTC.

Worth noting for this clone: Distinct nucleotide sequences in the sample also encode this CDR3. For the CDR3, the DNA is TGCGCCAGCAGCCAAGAGAGGGGGGCTGGAAACACCATATATTTT. Translating gives CASSQERGAGNTIYF. The V gene is TRBV4-1, the J gene TRBJ1-3; a possible D gene is TRBD1 (6 bases). CDR1 is MGHRA and CDR2 is YSYEKL in the germline V gene. The V end was cut by 0 bases, the J end by 2 bases, with 8 bases between. CDR3 length: 15 residues.

The CDR3 sequence is CASSLLAGGVHEQFF. The CDR3, as DNA: TGCGCCAGCAGCCTACTAGCGGGAGGGGTGCATGAGCAGTTCTTC. The V call is TRBV5-1, the J call TRBJ2-1, with TRBD2 identical over 13 bases. This CDR3 has 15 amino acids. With V trimmed by 4 bases and J by 8 bases, 6 bases remained unmatched. CDR1 is SGHRS and CDR2 is YFSETQ in the germline V gene.

The rearrangement uses TRBV7-3 and TRBJ2-1; 7 bases agree with TRBD2. J gave up 3 bases and V 1 base, and 3 bases lay outside the gene matches. The CDR3 runs 15 residues. CDR1 SGHTA and CDR2 FQGTGA come from the germline V gene. The CDR3 sequence is CASSLRGGGYNEQFF. The CDR3, as DNA: TGTGCCAGCAGCTTAAGAGGCGGGGGCTACAATGAGCAGTTCTTC.

The V gene is TRBV6-1, the J gene TRBJ1-5, with 7 nucleotides matching TRBD1. This CDR3 has 15 amino acids. The junction had 3 bases not matched to a gene; V was cut back by 1 base and J by 3 bases. Germline values: CDR1 MNHNS, CDR2 SASEGT. The CDR3 spells CASSEGQGVNQPQHF. CDR3 DNA: TGTGCCAGCAGTGAAGGGCAGGGGGTCAATCAGCCCCAGCATTTT.

V and J are TRBV6-1 and TRBJ1-4; 9 nucleotides match TRBD1. V lost 2 bases and J lost 4; bases outside the gene matches: 5. Germline V gene lookup returns CDR1 MNHNS and CDR2 SASEGT. CDR3 length: 16 residues. The CDR3 sequence: CASSEQQGANNEKLFF. Here the CDR3 DNA reads TGTGCCAGCAGTGAACAACAGGGGGCCAATAATGAAAAACTGTTTTTT.

The chain recombines TRBV13 with TRBJ1-1; D gene uncertain. The germline gives CDR1 PRHDT, CDR2 FYEKMQ (reference sequence). The germline V and J ends were trimmed by 5 bases and 0 bases, with 7 bases remaining between them. The CDR3 is 13 amino acids. Here the CDR3 DNA reads TGTGCCAGCAGCCCCCAAATGAACACTGAAGCTTTCTTT. Its translation: CASSPQMNTEAFF.

The rearrangement links TRBV6-5 to TRBJ1-2, with D perhaps TRBD1 (6 bases). The CDR3 length is 15 residues. In germline, CDR1 is MNHEY, CDR2 SVGAGI. The V end was cut by 4 bases, the J end by 5 bases, with 17 bases between. As DNA, the CDR3 is TGTGCCAGCAGTTTACAGGGAGGTGGGTGGTATGGCTACACCTTC. It yields the protein CASSLQGGGWYGYTF.

The V and J genes are TRBV4-1 and TRBJ2-6; D not certain. Germline CDR1 is MGHRA and CDR2 is YSYEKL. The length of the CDR3 is 15 residues. Trimming left V 4 bases short and J 0 bases short, with 7 bases between. CDR3 sequence: CASSPRRSGANVLTF. In DNA form, the CDR3 reads TGCGCCAGCAGCCCCCGGCGCTCTGGGGCCAACGTCCTGACTTTC.

The chain employs TRBV27 and TRBJ2-5; no firm D call. The end of the DNA is better explained by TRBJ2-7, so the J call may be wrong. This CDR3 region has 14 residues. Germline V gene lookup returns CDR1 MNHEY and CDR2 SMNVEV (reference sequence). CDR3 nucleotide sequence: TGTGCCAGCAGTCTCACTCCGGGCCACTACGAGCAGTACTTC. This translates into CASSLTPGHYEQYF.

The J gene is TRBJ2-7, the V gene TRBV5-4; 7 bases align to TRBD1. J lost 6 bases, V lost 5 bases, and 11 bases had no gene match. The CDR3 loop spans 14 amino acids. The V gene's germline CDR1 is SGHNT and CDR2 YYREEE (reference sequence). CDR3 nucleotides: TGTGCCAGCAGGTCTGGGCAGGGGGACCCCGAGCAGTACTTC. As protein: CASRSGQGDPEQYF.

The chain has TRBV2 and TRBJ1-2; the D is unclear. This CDR3 is 10 amino acids long. Trimming pared 4 bases from V and 5 bases from J, leaving 2 bases between. Germline CDR1 and CDR2: SNHLY and FYNNEI. The CDR3 protein is CASSGYGYTF. DNA for the CDR3: TGTGCCAGCAGTGGGTATGGCTACACCTTC.

V usage is TRBV6-5 and J usage is TRBJ2-1; no definite D call. The CDR3 spans 15 residues. Germline CDR1 reads MNHEY; CDR2 reads SVGAGI. Trimming removed 5 bases from V and 8 bases from J, with 19 bases in between. CDR3 coding DNA: TGTGCCAGCAGTCAACCGGGCCTTCTCGGCGATGAGCAGTTCTTC. It specifies CASSQPGLLGDEQFF.

V usage is TRBV7-8 and J usage is TRBJ1-5; D is undetermined. Germline CDR1 is SGHVS and CDR2 is FQNEAQ. V gave up 8 bases and J gave up 2 bases, with 16 bases separating them. CDR3 length equals 15 residues. CDR3 DNA: TGTGCCAGCGGTCCAGCGCCCTTAGGCAATCAGCCCCAGCATTTT. This sequence encodes CASGPAPLGNQPQHF.